This TCR beta chain comes out of a study of response to subunit inactivated influenza vaccine. TCRdb re-called the RT-PCR reads through MiXCR, storing one row per CDR3 protein. The sample lists hundreds of thousands of distinct CDR3 sequences, over 9.5% occurring once. CDR3 length: 15 residues. Trimming cost V 4 bases and J 4 bases, with 14 bases left between them. Germline CDR1 reads SGHVS; CDR2 reads FQNEAQ. The sequence was obtained from a man aged 45-60 years who received an inactivated influenza vaccine. The starting material was PBMCs from blood, obtained on the day of vaccination. The J gene is TRBJ1-5, the V gene TRBV7-8; the D is unclear. The CDR3 loop is CASSSNSGWNQPQHF. The CDR3 DNA reads as TGTGCCAGCAGCTCGAACTCCGGTTGGAATCAGCCCCAGCATTTT.